This TCR beta chain comes out of a study of identifying expanded T cells in peripheral blood. Overall study results and limits: Over two and four weeks, about 17 and 20 clones changed, versus approximately 1.1 between replicates. Two-week clone count variance significantly increased as total template count grew.

CDR3 length equals 12 residues. CDR1 and CDR2 (germline): SGHVS, FQNEAQ. Trimming shortened V by 1 base and J by 6 bases, and 4 bases separated the two germline ends. Of note for this clone: Its antigen is unknown.

This table comes from immunoSEQ multiplex PCR, and its TCRdb copy is limited to in-frame clones, with some not included. The repertoire consists of about 100,000 clones, with around nine tenths occurring once and the leading ten covering about 3.9%. The material sequenced was blood. The chain joins TRBV7-8 to TRBJ1-5; D remains unclear. This TCR came from a person aged 18-70 years in good health. The CDR3 DNA sequence: TGTGCCAGCAGCTTAGGGTCTCAGCCCCAGCATTTT. Protein sequence: CASSLGSQPQHF.